Listed here are 2 T cell receptor beta chains from one sample, sequenced in a study of blood T cells in healthy people across ages. Through a sample-barcoded 5' primer and a J-beta primer mix, a second PCR was run for roughly 6 to 12 cycles. Using its own MiXCR run on the 5' RACE reads, TCRdb lists one record per CDR3 protein. Among hundreds of thousands of distinct CDR3 sequences, 40% to 50% were seen once, and the ten largest hold roughly 18%. The material sequenced was blood. These receptors all stem from a man in his sixties in good health.

At least ten counts were recorded for this clonotype. This chain uses TRBV4-1 with TRBJ2-7; tentative D call: TRBD2 (5 bases). V dropped 0 bases and J dropped 4 bases, with 10 bases sitting between them. CDR1 is MGHRA, CDR2 YSYEKL, per germline. The CDR3 totals 14 residues. CDR3 in DNA: TGCGCCAGCAGCCAAGATCGGGGTGTATACGAGCAGTACTTC. Protein sequence: CASSQDRGVYEQYF.

There are a few counts of this clonotype. V gene TRBV5-6 combines with J gene TRBJ1-4; 7 bases match TRBD1. The CDR3 consists of 15 residues. CDR1 is SGHDT, CDR2 YYEEEE, per germline. V shed 5 bases, J shed 7 bases, and the junction held 11 bases outside the gene matches. The DNA of the CDR3 is TGTGCCAGCAGTTCGGGGTGGGACAGAGGTGAAAAACTGTTTTTT. This sequence encodes CASSSGWDRGEKLFF.